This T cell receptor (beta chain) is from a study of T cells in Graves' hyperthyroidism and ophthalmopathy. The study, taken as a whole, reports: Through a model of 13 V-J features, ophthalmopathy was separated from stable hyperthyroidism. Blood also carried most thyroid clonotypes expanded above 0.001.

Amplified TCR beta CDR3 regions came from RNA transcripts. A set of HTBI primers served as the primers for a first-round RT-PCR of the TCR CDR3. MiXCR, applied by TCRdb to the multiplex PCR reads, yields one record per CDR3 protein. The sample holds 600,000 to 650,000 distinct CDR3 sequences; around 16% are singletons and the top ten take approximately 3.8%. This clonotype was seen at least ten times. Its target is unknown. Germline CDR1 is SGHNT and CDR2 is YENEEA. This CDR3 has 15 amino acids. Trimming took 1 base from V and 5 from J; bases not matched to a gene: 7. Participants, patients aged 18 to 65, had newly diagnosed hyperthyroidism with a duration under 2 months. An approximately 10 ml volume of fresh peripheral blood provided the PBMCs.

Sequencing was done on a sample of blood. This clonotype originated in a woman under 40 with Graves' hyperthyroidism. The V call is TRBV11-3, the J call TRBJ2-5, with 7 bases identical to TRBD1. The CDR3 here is CASSLGGQVIETQYF. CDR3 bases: TGTGCCAGCAGCTTAGGAGGACAGGTTATTGAGACCCAGTACTTC.